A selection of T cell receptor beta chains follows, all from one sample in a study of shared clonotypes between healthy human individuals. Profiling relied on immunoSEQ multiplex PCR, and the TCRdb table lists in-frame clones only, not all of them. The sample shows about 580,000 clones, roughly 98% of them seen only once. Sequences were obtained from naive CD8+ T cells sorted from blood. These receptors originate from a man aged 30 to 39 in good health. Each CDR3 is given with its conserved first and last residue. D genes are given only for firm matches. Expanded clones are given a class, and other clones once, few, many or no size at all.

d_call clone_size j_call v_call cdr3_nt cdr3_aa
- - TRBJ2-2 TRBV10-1 TGCGCCAGCTCCCGGGGCACCGGGGAGCTGTTTTTT CASSRGTGELFF
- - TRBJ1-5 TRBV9 TGTGCCAGCAGCCAGGACGGGAAAGGGAATCAGCCCCAGCATTTT CASSQDGKGNQPQHF
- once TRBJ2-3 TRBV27 TGTGCCAGCAGTTTACCCGAGACTAGGTTTGATACGCAGTATTTT CASSLPETRFDTQYF
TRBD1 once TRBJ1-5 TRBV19 TGTGCCAGTAGTATCTGGGGACAGGGCTCGAATCAGCCCCAGCATTTT CASSIWGQGSNQPQHF
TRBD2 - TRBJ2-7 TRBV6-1 TGTGCCAGCAGTGCTAGCGGCTTATCCTACGAGCAGTACTTC CASSASGLSYEQYF
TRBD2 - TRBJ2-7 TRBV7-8 TGTGCCAGCAGCTTATACGGGGGGATTTCCTACGAGCAGTACTTC CASSLYGGISYEQYF
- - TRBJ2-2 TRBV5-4 TGTGCCATTAGGACCCTGGGCGGGGAGCTGTTTTTT CAIRTLGGELFF
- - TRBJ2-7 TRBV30 TGTGCCGGCGCTGGGGACCCCTACGAGCAGTACTTC CAGAGDPYEQYF
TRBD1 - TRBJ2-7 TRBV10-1 TGCGCCAGCAGTGAGTCGATGGGACAGGTCGTTTACGAGCAGTACTTC CASSESMGQVVYEQYF
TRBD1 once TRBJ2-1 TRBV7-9 TGTGCCAGCAGCGACTTCGGGACAGGGGTTGACAATGAGCAGTTCTTC CASSDFGTGVDNEQFF
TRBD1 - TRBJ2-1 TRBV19 TGTGCCAGTAGTGTTGGACAGGGGGGATACAATGAGCAGTTCTTC CASSVGQGGYNEQFF
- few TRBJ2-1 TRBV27 TGTGCCAGCAGCCTACAGAGCTCCTACAATGAGCAGTTCTTC CASSLQSSYNEQFF
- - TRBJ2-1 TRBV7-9 TGTGCCAGCAGCTCCCCCGACTCCAGCGAGCAGTTCTTC CASSSPDSSEQFF
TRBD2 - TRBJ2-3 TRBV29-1 TGCAGCCTTGGAGGACTAGCGGGAGAAGCCCACCCAGATACGCAGTATTTT CSLGGLAGEAHPDTQYF
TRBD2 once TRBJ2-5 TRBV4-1 TGCGCCAGCAGCCCCGTTAGCGGGAGGCCCCTTAGGGAGACCCAGTACTTC CASSPVSGRPLRETQYF
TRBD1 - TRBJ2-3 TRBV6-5 TGTGCCAGCAGCGACAGGGTAACAGATACGCAGTATTTT CASSDRVTDTQYF
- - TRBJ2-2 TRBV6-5 TGTGCCAGCAGTTACTCACAGACAGGCACCGGGGAGCTGTTTTTT CASSYSQTGTGELFF
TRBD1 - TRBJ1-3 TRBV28 TGTGCCAGCAGCCTGGGACAGGGATACTCTGGAAACACCATATATTTT CASSLGQGYSGNTIYF
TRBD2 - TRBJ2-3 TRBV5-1 TGCGCCAGCAGCTCCCGACTAGCGGGAGGGAGCACAGATACGCAGTATTTT CASSSRLAGGSTDTQYF
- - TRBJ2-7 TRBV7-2 TGTGCCAGCAGCTTAGCACCAGACTACTACGAGCAGTACTTC CASSLAPDYYEQYF
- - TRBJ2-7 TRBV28 TGTGCCAGCAGTTGGGGGGTAGGTAGTGCCTACGAGCAGTACTTC CASSWGVGSAYEQYF
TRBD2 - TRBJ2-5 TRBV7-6 TGTGCCAGCAGCTTGACCCCCCCCGGACTAGCGGGACAAGAGACCCAGTACTTC CASSLTPPGLAGQETQYF
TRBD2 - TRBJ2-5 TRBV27 TGTGCCAGCAGTTTCCGAATTCCGGGACTAGCGGGAGGGGGAGAGACCCAGTACTTC CASSFRIPGLAGGGETQYF
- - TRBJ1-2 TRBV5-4 TGTGCCAGCAGCACCAGGGGTTTCAACTATGGCTACACCTTC CASSTRGFNYGYTF
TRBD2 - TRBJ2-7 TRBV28 TGTGCCAGCAGCCTAAGGGGAGGACTAGCGGGATACGAGCAGTACTTC CASSLRGGLAGYEQYF
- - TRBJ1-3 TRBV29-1 TGCAGCGTTTTCGGGGTGTCCGGAAACACCATATATTTT CSVFGVSGNTIYF
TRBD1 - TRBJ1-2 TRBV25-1 TGTGCCAGCAGTTATGACAGGGACCATGGCTACACCTTC CASSYDRDHGYTF
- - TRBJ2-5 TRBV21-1 TGTGCCAGCAGCCAATCCTTGGGACAGGGATACCAAGAGACCCAGTACTTC CASSQSLGQGYQETQYF
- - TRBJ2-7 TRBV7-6 TGTGCCAGCAGCTTAGGCGGACCGGACTACGAGCAGTACTTC CASSLGGPDYEQYF
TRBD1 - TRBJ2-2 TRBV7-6 TGTGCCAGCAGCCCAAAGGGACAGGGGGCCGGGGAGCTGTTTTTT CASSPKGQGAGELFF
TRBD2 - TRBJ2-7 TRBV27 TGTGCCAGCAGTTTCGGTAGCGGGAGGCCCCAGAGGGAGCAGTACTTC CASSFGSGRPQREQYF
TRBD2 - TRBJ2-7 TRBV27 TGTGCCAGCAAATTAGCGGGAGTTGGGTACGAGCAGTACTTC CASKLAGVGYEQYF
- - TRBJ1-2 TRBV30 TGTGCCTGGATAAGGGCCAATAACTATGGCTACACCTTC CAWIRANNYGYTF
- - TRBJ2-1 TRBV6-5 TGTGCCAGCAGTGGGTTTCGAAACTCCTACAATGAGCAGTTCTTC CASSGFRNSYNEQFF
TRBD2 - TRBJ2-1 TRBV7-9 TGTGCCAGCAGCTTGAGCCTAGCGGGAGTAGACAATGAGCAGTTCTTC CASSLSLAGVDNEQFF
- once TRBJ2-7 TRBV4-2 TGTGCCAGCAGCCAAGGTAGGGAATTCTACGAGCAGTACTTC CASSQGREFYEQYF
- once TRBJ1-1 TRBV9 TGTGCCAGCAGCGTAGATGGCTTGGTGAACACTGAAGCTTTCTTT CASSVDGLVNTEAFF
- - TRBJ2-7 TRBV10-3 TGTGCCATCAGTGATGACCAAGCCTACGAGCAGTACTTC CAISDDQAYEQYF
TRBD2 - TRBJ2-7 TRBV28 TGTGCCAGCAGTTTGGGCGGGAGCTGGGAGCAGTACTTC CASSLGGSWEQYF